The subject of this entry is one T cell receptor beta chain. Its specificity is unknown. The data originate from a study of cytomegalovirus exposure and HLA in healthy donors. PCR used 60 Vbeta primers and 13 Jbeta primers. This table comes from immunoSEQ multiplex PCR, and its TCRdb copy is limited to in-frame clones, with some not included. The sample consists of 73,000 or so clones, around 72% of them appearing once. Whole-study findings and limits: DRB1 showed the most TCR associations and HLA-C the fewest in a later analysis, as rates varied by HLA locus. Follow-up analysis later connected one missense variant in DCLRE1C with trimming of TCR beta V- and J-genes. Previous analysis showed most TCR beta V segments were productive about 87% or about 30% of the time.

Germline CDR1 LNHNV, CDR2 YYDKDF (reference sequence). The CDR3 extends over 18 amino acids. The trim removed 0 bases at V and 6 bases at J, leaving 14 bases unmatched. The sequence derives from a woman aged 35 to 49 in good health and CMV-seropositive. The gene calls are TRBV15 and TRBJ2-3; 8 bases match TRBD2. Sequencing was carried out using PBMCs. For the CDR3, the DNA is TGTGCCACCAGCAGAGATCTAATTCCGGGAGGGGGACCCGATACGCAGTATTTT. Its protein is CATSRDLIPGGGPDTQYF.